This TCR beta chain was retrieved from a study of cytomegalovirus exposure and HLA in healthy donors. The PCR used 60 Vbeta and 13 Jbeta primers. The data were produced by immunoSEQ multiplex PCR, yet TCRdb's version contains in-frame clones alone and is incomplete. There are around 180,000 clones in the sample; just under 80% occur only once, and 13% lies in the top ten. V was clipped by 3 bases and J by 1 base, with 10 bases between them. Germline loops: CDR1 SGHDT, CDR2 YYEEEE. This CDR3 contains 14 residues. To note about this clone: What it recognizes is unknown.

Study conclusions and caveats: Cytomegalovirus-associated status was assigned to approximately 160 TCR beta chains.

The clonotype originates from a woman in her forties or fifties in good health and CMV-seropositive. This rearrangement joins TRBV5-6 to TRBJ2-5; TRBD2 is a possible D gene (6 bases). Sequencing was carried out using PBMCs. This CDR3 reads CASSYPGLQETQYF. The CDR3 DNA reads as TGTGCCAGCAGCTATCCGGGACTCCAAGAGACCCAGTACTTC.